The 20 T cell receptor beta chains below come from one sample, sequenced in a study of a mutant IDH1 vaccine in newly diagnosed glioma. Time point reported: week 5, during vaccination. The vaccine gave 300 ug of a 20-mer mutant IDH1 peptide subcutaneously per dose. No antigen has been identified for these receptors. Data came from immunoSEQ multiplex PCR; TCRdb stores just in-frame clones and leaves some out. The sample carries approximately 40,000 clones, around 78% recorded once. The source was PBMCs, collected from a glioma patient whose treatment included an IDH1 peptide vaccine. Every receptor here comes from a man aged 40-50 years with glioma.

The chain recombines TRBV10-2 with TRBJ1-1; 8 nucleotides align to TRBD1. The V gene end was trimmed by 7 bases and the J gene end by 6 bases; junction bases not matched to a gene: 10. This CDR3 spans 14 amino acids. CDR1 and CDR2 (germline): WSHSY, SAAADI. CDR3 in amino acids: CASIAGQGNSEAFF. The CDR3 nucleotides read TGCGCCAGCATCGCAGGACAGGGAAACTCTGAAGCTTTCTTT.

Details on this clone: A junction boundary mismatches the germline segment, possibly from a read error. The chain employs TRBV7-8 and TRBJ1-5, with a possible D match to TRBD1 (6 bases). The CDR3 is made up of 15 amino acids. Germline loops: CDR1 SGHVS, CDR2 FQNEAQ. The CDR3 here is CASSLAGGRGRSQHF. CDR3 in DNA: TGTGCCAGCAGTTTAGCGGGGGGTAGGGGGAGGTCCCAGCATTTT.

This chain connects TRBV7-9 to TRBJ2-3, with a possible D match to TRBD2 (6 bases). The germline CDR1 and CDR2 sequences are SEHNR and FQNEAQ (reference sequence). There are 14 residues in the CDR3. The germline V and J ends were trimmed by 4 bases and 0 bases, with 8 bases remaining between them. CDR3 amino acids: CASSWGESTDTQYF. The CDR3 region has the DNA TGTGCCAGCAGCTGGGGGGAGAGCACAGATACGCAGTATTTT.

This clone was observed a few times. The chain carries TRBV4-1 and TRBJ1-2, with TRBD1 as a possible D gene (5 bases). V dropped 4 bases and J dropped 6 bases, with 12 bases sitting between them. Germline CDR1 MGHRA, CDR2 YSYEKL. The CDR3 runs to 13 residues. The CDR3 coding sequence is TGCGCCAGCAGCCCTTACTGGGGGGATGGCTACACCTTC. Translation gives CASSPYWGDGYTF.

This clone is deemed medium-sized. This rearrangement joins TRBV21-1 to TRBJ2-5. TRBV21-1 is tagged as a pseudogene. This CDR3 is 12 amino acids long. This chain's CDR3 is CASSSSHETQYF. As DNA, the CDR3 is TGTGCCAGCAGCTCCTCTCACGAGACCCAGTACTTC.

This chain uses TRBV11-3 with TRBJ1-1, with D possibly TRBD1 on 5 matching bases. The CDR3 contains 13 residues. The V gene lost 3 bases and the J gene lost 8 bases, with 13 bases spanning the gap. Germline assignment: CDR1 SGHNT and CDR2 YENEEA. The CDR3, as DNA: TGTGCCAGCAGCTTGGGGCAGCATGAGGAAGCTTTCTTT. Its protein product is CASSLGQHEEAFF.

The CDR3 nucleotides read TGTGCCTGGAGCCGAGGCGCCACAGATACGCAGTATTTT. Amino acids: CAWSRGATDTQYF. The chain has TRBV30 and TRBJ2-3; D ambiguous. Trimming pared 3 bases from V and 2 bases from J, leaving 9 bases between. The germline gives CDR1 GTSNPN, CDR2 SVGIG (reference sequence). CDR3 size: 13 residues.

This clone was observed a few times. The rearrangement links TRBV28 to TRBJ2-2; 7 bases map to TRBD1. J lost 2 bases, V lost 11 bases, and 8 bases had no gene match. The CDR3 length is 14 residues. CDR1 MDHEN and CDR2 SYDVKM come from the germline V gene. Written as DNA, the CDR3 is TGTGCCCACAAGGGGACAGCTAACACCGGGGAGCTGTTTTTT. Protein product: CAHKGTANTGELFF.

The gene calls are TRBV30 and TRBJ2-1; tentatively, D is TRBD2 (6 bases). Trimming pared 4 bases from V and 5 bases from J, leaving 15 bases between. Germline assignment: CDR1 GTSNPN and CDR2 SVGIG (reference sequence). CDR3 length: 14 residues. The CDR3 protein is CAWTKVSGDNEQFF. CDR3 sequence (DNA): TGTGCCTGGACAAAGGTTAGCGGCGACAATGAGCAGTTCTTC.

CDR3 nucleotide sequence: TGTGCCAGCAGTCGCTCTGGGATATTCTACGAGCAGTACTTC. Translated, it gives CASSRSGIFYEQYF. The V and J genes are TRBV6-5 and TRBJ2-7; D remains unclear. V was cut by 5 bases and J by 3 bases, with 14 bases left in between. In germline, CDR1 is MNHEY, CDR2 SVGAGI. The CDR3 has 14 amino acids.

The chain carries TRBV5-6 and TRBJ1-2; no definite D call. In germline, CDR1 is SGHDT, CDR2 YYEEEE. The V and J ends lost 1 base and 8 bases respectively, with 15 bases between them. The CDR3 has 14 residues. CDR3 amino acids: CASSLYQATWGYTF. The CDR3 coding sequence is TGTGCCAGCAGCTTGTATCAGGCTACGTGGGGCTACACCTTC.

CDR3 nucleotides: TGTGCCAGCAGCCAAGATCGGGGAGAAGGGGGCTACACCTTC. This codes for CASSQDRGEGGYTF. This sequence joins TRBV4-2 and TRBJ1-2; D remains ambiguous. Germline V CDR1 and CDR2: LGHNA, YNFKEQ. With 0 bases removed from V and 8 bases from J, the gap between germline ends came to 13 bases. The length of the CDR3 is 14 residues.

The CDR3 DNA is TGTGCCAGCTCACCCTCGGGACCGAACTCCTACGAGCAGTACTTC. This encodes CASSPSGPNSYEQYF. This sequence joins TRBV18 and TRBJ2-7, with D tentatively TRBD1 or TRBD2 (5 bases each). Trimming cost V 3 bases and J 0 bases, with 12 bases left between them. CDR1 is KGHSH, CDR2 LQKENI, per germline. The CDR3 extends over 15 amino acids.

This chain links TRBV2 with TRBJ2-2; D gene ambiguous. V shed 8 bases and J shed 1 base, with 11 bases lying between them. The CDR3 length is 14 residues. Germline assignment: CDR1 SNHLY and CDR2 FYNNEI. The CDR3 nucleotides are TGTGCCAGCCAATGGTCAGTGAACACCGGGGAGCTGTTTTTT. Translating gives CASQWSVNTGELFF.

This clone was observed a handful of times. This sequence joins TRBV2 and TRBJ1-5; D may be TRBD1 (6 bases). The V gene lost 6 bases and the J gene lost 8 bases, with 8 bases spanning the gap. Germline V gene data show CDR1 as SNHLY and CDR2 as FYNNEI. The CDR3 spans 11 residues. CDR3 protein: CASSNREPQHF. The CDR3 DNA reads as TGTGCCAGCAGCAACAGGGAGCCCCAGCATTTT.

The chain couples TRBV5-6 to TRBJ2-5; possibly TRBD1 or TRBD2 for D (5 bases each). Germline CDR1 is SGHDT and CDR2 is YYEEEE. Trimming took off 1 base at V and 2 bases at J, with 18 bases between the two ends. The CDR3 totals 17 residues. CDR3 DNA sequence: TGTGCCAGCAGCTTGCCCATAGGGACCGCATCTCAAGAGACCCAGTACTTC. Translating gives CASSLPIGTASQETQYF.

This clone was seen just once. The chain recombines TRBV19 with TRBJ1-5; 8 bases line up with TRBD1. Unmatched junction bases numbered 8, after V lost 6 bases and J lost 4 bases. Germline V lookup: CDR1 LNHDA, CDR2 SQIVND (reference sequence). The CDR3 consists of 15 residues. Here the CDR3 reads CASRDRGGMNQPQHF. CDR3 nucleotide sequence: TGTGCCAGTAGAGACAGGGGCGGGATGAATCAGCCCCAGCATTTT.

The chain has TRBV27 and TRBJ1-2, with D perhaps matching TRBD1 (5 bases). From germline, CDR1 is MNHEY and CDR2 SMNVEV (reference sequence). CDR3 length equals 14 residues. V was pared by 8 bases and J by 3 bases, with 16 bases between. The CDR3 is CASRRQSQDYGYTF. The CDR3 nucleotides read TGTGCCAGCCGTAGACAGAGTCAGGACTATGGCTACACCTTC.

The rearrangement uses TRBV7-8 and TRBJ2-7; D is unclear. V was pared by 2 bases and J by 7 bases, with 9 bases between. Looked up from germline, CDR1 is SGHVS and CDR2 is FQNEAQ. The CDR3 runs 12 residues. The CDR3 here is CASSLYRMEQYF. CDR3 DNA: TGTGCCAGCAGCTTATACCGAATGGAGCAGTACTTC.

This chain joins TRBV2 and TRBJ2-7, with 7 bases that match TRBD2. The junction had 8 bases not matched to a gene; V was cut back by 5 bases and J by 4 bases. The CDR3 sequence is 14 residues long. CDR1 SNHLY and CDR2 FYNNEI come from the germline V gene. DNA for the CDR3: TGTGCCAGCAGTACCGGGACTAACCTTTACGAGCAGTACTTC. Translating it yields CASSTGTNLYEQYF.